This TCR beta chain was captured by sequencing in a study of CD4 T cells in relation to SARS-CoV-2 and coronaviruses (dated by TCRdb to the early 2020s). Concerning the study at large: In the ViraFEST assay, PBMCs were cultured with antigen for nine to ten days, after which TCR beta CDR3s were sequenced to identify clonal expansions specific to the antigen. An HIV-1 Nef peptide pool or a no-peptide culture served as the negative reference condition. Using patient-derived lymphoblastoid cell lines, the shared crossreactive spike epitopes were mapped to their HLA restriction. At the level of individual TCR clonotypes, the study measured memory CD4+ T cell crossreactivity between SARS-CoV-2 spike protein and common cold coronavirus spike proteins. The Adaptive Biotechnologies TCR-sequencing kit was used for samples from a few pre-COVID donors and for the naive versus memory experiments, whereas the other data were Illumina-based. A different TCR-beta assay, based on Illumina, was used to sequence expansion assays from other donors in the study.

Trimming takes 0 bases off V and 4 bases off J; junction bases not matched to a gene: 8. The CDR1 and CDR2 encoded by the germline V gene are SGHRS and YFSETQ. Spanning cysteine to phenylalanine, the CDR3 consists of 17 amino acids. Only the CDR3 part of the read is kept: 51 bases, read in frame from the first base. CD4+ T cells from unexposed donors were collected before the COVID-19 pandemic (2011-2018). After around ten days of culture, CD4+ T cells were isolated with the EasySep CD4+ T cell isolation kit. As cell numbers permitted, CD4+ T cells from unexposed donors were tested for reactivity to SARS-CoV-2 S and N and to four common cold coronavirus spike pools. Roughly 1.9 million PBMCs per well were cultured in IMDM with approximately 4.5% human AB serum and 8.5 to 10 IU/ml IL-2. Half of the culture medium was replaced with fresh IL-2-containing medium on days 3 and 7. Triplicate replicate wells were generally used for each peptide culture condition. Leukapheresis product for the unexposed donors was purchased commercially. PBMCs were isolated from leukapheresis product or whole blood by Ficoll-Paque PLUS gradient centrifugation. PBMCs were either cryopreserved at -140°C or used fresh in the expansion assay. The QIAamp Micro DNA Kit was used to extract genomic DNA from the CD4+ T cells.

The library was generated by the immunoSEQ multiplex PCR assay. For the original study's pipeline: Preprocessing removed nonproductive sequences and CDR3s not starting with C, not ending with F or W, or shorter than 7 amino acids. The MANAFEST web app identified antigen-specific clonotypes based on expansion compared with the reference and other culture wells. A clone was considered positive if significant expansion relative to the reference culture was observed in 2 of 3 replicate wells at an FDR below 0.05. A further requirement for positive clones was significant expansion compared with all other tandem wells, along with an odds ratio above 5. CDR3 homology was quantified as pairwise Levenshtein distance, calculated with the stringdist R package after three terminal residues were trimmed from each end. Sourced from immuneACCESS, this table was stored by TCRdb with only in-frame sequences that have V and J called. A share of the clones is absent; for the studies checked, an unresolved V gene accounts for under half, and the remainder has no known explanation. V and J calls and clone size are copied from that table; D and trimming were computed from the DNA. The sample records tens of thousands of clones, about 73% of which are singletons. The ten most abundant clones make up 18% of the sample.

Points on this clone: Its antigen remains undetermined. Within one base of it there is no much larger clone, and no base qualities were kept.

The investigation overall reported the following: Approximately 61% of donors had memory CD4+ clonotypes that crossrecognized SARS-CoV-2 and at least one common cold coronavirus spike. The study was limited by small numbers of patients and tested TCRs. No donor contributed both pre-pandemic and post-infection samples, which limited tracing the source of pre-existing responses. Significantly weaker SARS-CoV-2-driven expansion was shown by crossreactive clones than by monoreactive clones, consistent with antigenic imprinting. Since the crossreactivity analysis centred on spike protein, crossreactivity against other viral proteins was not assessed.

Sequenced material: CD4+ T cells from PBMCs, cultured in vitro. The chain is assembled from TRBV5-1 and TRBJ1-3; TRBD1 agrees with 9 junctional bases. The TCR originated in a human donor in good health. The DNA sequence is given as TGCGCCAGCAGCTTGGTGGGACAGGGATTGAGGGGAAACACCATATATTTT. It encodes CASSLVGQGLRGNTIYF.